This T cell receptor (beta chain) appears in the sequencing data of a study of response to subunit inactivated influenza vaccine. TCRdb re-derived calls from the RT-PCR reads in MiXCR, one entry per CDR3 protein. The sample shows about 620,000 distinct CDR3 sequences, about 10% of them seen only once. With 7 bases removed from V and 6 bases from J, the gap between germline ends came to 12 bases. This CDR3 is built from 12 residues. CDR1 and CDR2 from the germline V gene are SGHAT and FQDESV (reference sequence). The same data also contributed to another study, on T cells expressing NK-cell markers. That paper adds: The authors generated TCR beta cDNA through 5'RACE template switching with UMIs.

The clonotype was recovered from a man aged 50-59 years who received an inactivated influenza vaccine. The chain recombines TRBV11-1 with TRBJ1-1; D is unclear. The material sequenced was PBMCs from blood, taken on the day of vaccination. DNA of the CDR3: TGTGCCAGCACCCATGGTGACTCTGAAGCTTTCTTT. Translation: CASTHGDSEAFF. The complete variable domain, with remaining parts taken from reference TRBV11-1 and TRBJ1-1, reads EAEVAQSPRYKITEKSQAVAFWCDPISGHATLYWYRQILGQGPELLVQFQDESVVDDSQLPKDRFSAERLKGVDSTLKIQPAELGDSAMYLCASTHGDSEAFFGQGTRLTVV.